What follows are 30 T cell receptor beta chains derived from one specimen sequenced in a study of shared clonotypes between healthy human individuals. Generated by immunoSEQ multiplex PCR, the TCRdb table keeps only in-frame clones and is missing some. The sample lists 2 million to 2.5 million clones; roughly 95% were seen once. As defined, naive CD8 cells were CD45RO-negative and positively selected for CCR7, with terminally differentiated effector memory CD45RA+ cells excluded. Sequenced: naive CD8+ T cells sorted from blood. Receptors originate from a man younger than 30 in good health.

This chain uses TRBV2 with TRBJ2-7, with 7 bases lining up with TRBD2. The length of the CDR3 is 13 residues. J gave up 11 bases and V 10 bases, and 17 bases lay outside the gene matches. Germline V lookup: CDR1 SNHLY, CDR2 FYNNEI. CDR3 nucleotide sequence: TGTGCCAACTACCGCGGGTGGCGGCGGGAGAAGTACTTC. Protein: CANYRGWRREKYF.

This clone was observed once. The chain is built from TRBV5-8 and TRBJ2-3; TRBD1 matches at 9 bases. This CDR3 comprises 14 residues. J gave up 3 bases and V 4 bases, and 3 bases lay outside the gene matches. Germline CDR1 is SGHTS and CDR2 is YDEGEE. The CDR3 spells CASSTTGGTDTQYF. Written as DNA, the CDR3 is TGTGCCAGCAGCACGACAGGGGGGACAGATACGCAGTATTTT.

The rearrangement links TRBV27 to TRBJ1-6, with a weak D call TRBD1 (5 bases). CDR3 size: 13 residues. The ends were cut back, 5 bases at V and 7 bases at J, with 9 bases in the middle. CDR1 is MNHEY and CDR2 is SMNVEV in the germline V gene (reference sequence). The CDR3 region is CASSMGLNSPLHF. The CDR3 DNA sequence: TGTGCCAGCAGTATGGGGCTGAATTCACCCCTCCACTTT.

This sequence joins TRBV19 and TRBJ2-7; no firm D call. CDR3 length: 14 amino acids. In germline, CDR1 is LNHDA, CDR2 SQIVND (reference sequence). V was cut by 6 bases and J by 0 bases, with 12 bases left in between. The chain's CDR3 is CASSHRSVSYEQYF. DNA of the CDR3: TGTGCCAGTAGCCACCGCAGCGTCTCCTACGAGCAGTACTTC.

The CDR3 is CASSLAGVGGRRDYGYTF. The CDR3 DNA reads TGCGCCAGCAGCTTGGCTGGGGTCGGGGGCCGCCGGGACTATGGCTACACCTTC. The rearrangement uses TRBV5-1 and TRBJ1-2, with D tentatively TRBD1 (6 bases). CDR1 SGHRS and CDR2 YFSETQ come from the germline V gene. The V gene lost 0 bases and the J gene lost 3 bases, with 21 bases spanning the gap. The CDR3 length is 18 residues. Variable domain in full (rest from reference TRBV5-1 and TRBJ1-2): KAGVTQTPRYLIKTRGQQVTLSCSPISGHRSVSWYQQTPGQGLQFLFEYFSETQRNKGNFPGRFSGRQFSNSRSEMNVSTLELGDSALYLCASSLAGVGGRRDYGYTFGSGTRLTVV.

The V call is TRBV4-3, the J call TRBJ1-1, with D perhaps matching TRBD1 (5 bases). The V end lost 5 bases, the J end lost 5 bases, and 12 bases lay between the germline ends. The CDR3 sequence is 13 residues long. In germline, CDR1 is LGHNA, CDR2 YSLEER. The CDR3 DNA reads TGCGCCAGCAGCACGACCCGGGGGACTGAAGCTTTCTTT. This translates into CASSTTRGTEAFF.

As DNA, the CDR3 is TGTGCCAGTAGTTCATCAGGGGCGGATAATTCACCCCTCCACTTT. Protein: CASSSSGADNSPLHF. The genes are TRBV19 and TRBJ1-6, with D perhaps matching TRBD1 (6 bases). This CDR3 is built from 15 residues. The germline V gene has CDR1 LNHDA and CDR2 SQIVND (reference sequence). Trimming removed 5 bases at V and 5 bases at J, with 13 bases between. Filled out from reference TRBV19 and TRBJ1-6, the complete variable domain reads DGGITQSPKYLFRKEGQNVTLSCEQNLNHDAMYWYRQDPGQGLRLIYYSQIVNDFQKGDIAEGYSVSREKKESFPLTVTSAQKNPTAFYLCASSSSGADNSPLHFGNGTRLTVT.

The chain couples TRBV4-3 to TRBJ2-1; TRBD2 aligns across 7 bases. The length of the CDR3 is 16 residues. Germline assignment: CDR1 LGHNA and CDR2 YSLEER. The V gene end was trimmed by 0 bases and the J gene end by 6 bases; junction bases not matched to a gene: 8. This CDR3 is CASSQDRGRGINEQFF. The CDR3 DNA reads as TGCGCCAGCAGCCAAGATCGCGGGAGAGGGATCAATGAGCAGTTCTTC.

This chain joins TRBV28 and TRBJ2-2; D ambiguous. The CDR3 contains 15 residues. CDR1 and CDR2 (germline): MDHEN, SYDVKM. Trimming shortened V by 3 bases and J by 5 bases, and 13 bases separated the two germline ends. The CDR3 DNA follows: TGTGCCAGCAGTTTCTACGGAATACCTACCGGGGAGCTGTTTTTT. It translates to CASSFYGIPTGELFF.

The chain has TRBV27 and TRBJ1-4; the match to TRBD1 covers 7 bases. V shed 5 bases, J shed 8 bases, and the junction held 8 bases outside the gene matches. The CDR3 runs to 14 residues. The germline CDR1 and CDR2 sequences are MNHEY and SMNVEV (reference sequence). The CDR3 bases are TGTGCCAGCAGTCCCCGGGACAGAACCGAAAAACTGTTTTTT. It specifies CASSPRDRTEKLFF.

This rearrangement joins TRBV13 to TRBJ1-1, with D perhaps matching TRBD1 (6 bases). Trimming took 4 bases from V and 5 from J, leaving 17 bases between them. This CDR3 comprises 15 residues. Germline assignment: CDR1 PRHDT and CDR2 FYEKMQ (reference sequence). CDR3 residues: CASSSSPGAGTEAFF. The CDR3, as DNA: TGTGCCAGCAGCTCAAGCCCGGGGGCAGGGACTGAAGCTTTCTTT.

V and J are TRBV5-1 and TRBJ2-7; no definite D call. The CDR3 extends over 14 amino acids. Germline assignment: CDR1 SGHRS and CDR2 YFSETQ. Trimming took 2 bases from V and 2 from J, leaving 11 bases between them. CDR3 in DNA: TGCGCCAGCAGCTTTTGGGAAGGAGCCTACGAGCAGTACTTC. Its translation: CASSFWEGAYEQYF.

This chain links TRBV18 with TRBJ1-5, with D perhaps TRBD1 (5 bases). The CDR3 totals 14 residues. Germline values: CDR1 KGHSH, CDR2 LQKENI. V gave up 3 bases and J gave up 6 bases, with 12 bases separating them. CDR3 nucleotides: TGTGCCAGCTCACCTCCCGGGGGTAGTCAGCCCCAGCATTTT. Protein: CASSPPGGSQPQHF.

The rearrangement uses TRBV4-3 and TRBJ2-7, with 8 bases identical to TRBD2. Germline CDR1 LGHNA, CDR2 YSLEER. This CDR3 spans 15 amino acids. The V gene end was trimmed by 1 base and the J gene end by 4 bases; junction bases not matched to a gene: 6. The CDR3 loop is CASSQGSGNPYEQYF. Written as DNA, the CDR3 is TGCGCCAGCAGCCAAGGTAGCGGGAACCCGTACGAGCAGTACTTC.

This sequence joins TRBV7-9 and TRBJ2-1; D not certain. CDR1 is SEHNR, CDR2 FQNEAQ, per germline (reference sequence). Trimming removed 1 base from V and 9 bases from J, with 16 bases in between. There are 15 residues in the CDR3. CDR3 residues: CASSLGPLKAGEQFF. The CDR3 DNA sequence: TGTGCCAGCAGCTTAGGTCCCCTAAAAGCCGGTGAGCAGTTCTTC. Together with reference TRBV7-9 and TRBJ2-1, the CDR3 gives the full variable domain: DTGVSQNPRHKITKRGQNVTFRCDPISEHNRLYWYRQTLGQGPEFLTYFQNEAQLEKSRLLSDRFSAERPKGSFSTLEIQRTEQGDSAMYLCASSLGPLKAGEQFFGPGTRLTVL.

CDR3 region: CASSLTIGHTGELFF. CDR3 sequence (DNA): TGTGCCAGCAGCTTAACTATCGGGCACACCGGGGAGCTGTTTTTT. The V call is TRBV11-3, the J call TRBJ2-2; D call uncertain. Germline values: CDR1 SGHNT, CDR2 YENEEA. The V end lost 2 bases, the J end lost 3 bases, and 10 bases lay between the germline ends. The length of the CDR3 is 15 residues.

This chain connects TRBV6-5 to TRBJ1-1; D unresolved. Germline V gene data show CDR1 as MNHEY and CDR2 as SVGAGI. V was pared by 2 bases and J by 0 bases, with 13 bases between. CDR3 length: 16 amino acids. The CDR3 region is CASSYVSGFMNTEAFF. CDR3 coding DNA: TGTGCCAGCAGTTACGTGTCAGGCTTTATGAACACTGAAGCTTTCTTT.

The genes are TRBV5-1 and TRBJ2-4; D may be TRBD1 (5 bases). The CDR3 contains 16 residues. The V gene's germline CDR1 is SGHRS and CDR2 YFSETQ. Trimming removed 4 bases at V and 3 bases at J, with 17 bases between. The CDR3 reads CASSPGLGPGKNIQYF. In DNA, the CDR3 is TGCGCCAGCAGCCCTGGTCTGGGGCCCGGCAAAAACATTCAGTACTTC.

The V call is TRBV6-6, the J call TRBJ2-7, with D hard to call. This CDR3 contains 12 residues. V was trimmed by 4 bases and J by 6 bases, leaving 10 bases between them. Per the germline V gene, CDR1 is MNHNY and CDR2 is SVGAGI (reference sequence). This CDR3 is CASSSTGIEQYF. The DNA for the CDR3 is TGTGCCAGCAGTTCTACTGGGATCGAGCAGTACTTC.

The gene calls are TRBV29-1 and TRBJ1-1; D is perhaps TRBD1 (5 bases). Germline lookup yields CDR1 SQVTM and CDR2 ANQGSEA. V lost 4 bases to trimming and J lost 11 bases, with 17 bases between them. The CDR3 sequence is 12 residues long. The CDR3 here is CSVGRAEKGAFF. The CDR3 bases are TGCAGCGTTGGAAGGGCTGAAAAGGGGGCTTTCTTT.

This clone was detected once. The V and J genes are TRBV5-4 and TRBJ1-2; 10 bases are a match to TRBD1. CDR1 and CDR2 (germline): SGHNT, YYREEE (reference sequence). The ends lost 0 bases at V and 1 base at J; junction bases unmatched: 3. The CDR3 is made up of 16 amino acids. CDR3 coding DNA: TGTGCCAGCAGCTTGGCGACAGGGGGCCGTAACTATGGCTACACCTTC. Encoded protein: CASSLATGGRNYGYTF. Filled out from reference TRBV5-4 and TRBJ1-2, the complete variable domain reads ETGVTQSPTHLIKTRGQQVTLRCSSQSGHNTVSWYQQALGQGPQFIFQYYREEENGRGNFPPRFSGLQFPNYSSELNVNALELDDSALYLCASSLATGGRNYGYTFGSGTRLTVV.

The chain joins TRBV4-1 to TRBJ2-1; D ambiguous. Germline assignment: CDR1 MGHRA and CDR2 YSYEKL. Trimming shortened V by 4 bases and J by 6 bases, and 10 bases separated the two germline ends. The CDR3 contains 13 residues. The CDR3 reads CASSLKRSNEQFF. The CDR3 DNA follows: TGCGCCAGCAGCCTAAAGCGATCCAATGAGCAGTTCTTC.

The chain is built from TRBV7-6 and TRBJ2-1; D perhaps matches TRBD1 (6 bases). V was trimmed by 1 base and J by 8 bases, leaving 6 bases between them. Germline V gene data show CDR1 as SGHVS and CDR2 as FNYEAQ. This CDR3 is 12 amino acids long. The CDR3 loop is CASSLEGDEQFF. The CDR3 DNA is TGTGCCAGCAGCTTAGAGGGGGATGAGCAGTTCTTC.

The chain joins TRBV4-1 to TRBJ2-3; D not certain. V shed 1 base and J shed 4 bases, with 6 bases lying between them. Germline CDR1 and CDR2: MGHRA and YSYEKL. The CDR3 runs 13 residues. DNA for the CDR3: TGCGCCAGCAGCCAAGTTGAGGCAGATACGCAGTATTTT. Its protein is CASSQVEADTQYF.

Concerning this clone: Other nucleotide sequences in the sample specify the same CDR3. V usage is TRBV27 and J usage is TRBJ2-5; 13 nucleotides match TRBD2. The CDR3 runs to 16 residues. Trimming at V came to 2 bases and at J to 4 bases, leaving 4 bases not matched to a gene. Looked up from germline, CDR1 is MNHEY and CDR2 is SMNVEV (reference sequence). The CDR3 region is CASSLRLAGGPETQYF. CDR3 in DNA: TGTGCCAGCAGTTTACGACTAGCGGGAGGCCCAGAGACCCAGTACTTC.

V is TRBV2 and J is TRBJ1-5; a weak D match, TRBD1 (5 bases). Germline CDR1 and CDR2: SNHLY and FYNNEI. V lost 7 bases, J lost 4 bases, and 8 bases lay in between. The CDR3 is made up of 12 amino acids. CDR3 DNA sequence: TGTGCCAGCAAAGACAGTAATCAGCCCCAGCATTTT. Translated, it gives CASKDSNQPQHF.

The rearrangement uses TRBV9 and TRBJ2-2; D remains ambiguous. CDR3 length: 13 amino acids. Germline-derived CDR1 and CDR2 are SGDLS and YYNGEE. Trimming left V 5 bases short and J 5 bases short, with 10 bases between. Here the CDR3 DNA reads TGTGCCAGCAGTCTGTGGGCTACCGGGGAGCTGTTTTTT. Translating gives CASSLWATGELFF.

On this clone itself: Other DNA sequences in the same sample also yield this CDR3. CDR3 protein: CASSLGGNEQFF. The CDR3 region has the DNA TGTGCCAGCAGTTTGGGTGGAAATGAGCAGTTCTTC. The rearrangement links TRBV27 to TRBJ2-1, with D unresolved. Germline CDR1 and CDR2: MNHEY and SMNVEV (reference sequence). The CDR3 has 12 residues. V gave up 3 bases and J gave up 7 bases, with 7 bases separating them.

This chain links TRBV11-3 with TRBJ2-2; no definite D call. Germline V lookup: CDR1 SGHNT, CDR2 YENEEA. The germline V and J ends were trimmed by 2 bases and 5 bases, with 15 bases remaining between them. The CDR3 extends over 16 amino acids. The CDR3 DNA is TGTGCCAGCAGCTTATTATGGAGACGATGGACCGGGGAGCTGTTTTTT. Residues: CASSLLWRRWTGELFF.

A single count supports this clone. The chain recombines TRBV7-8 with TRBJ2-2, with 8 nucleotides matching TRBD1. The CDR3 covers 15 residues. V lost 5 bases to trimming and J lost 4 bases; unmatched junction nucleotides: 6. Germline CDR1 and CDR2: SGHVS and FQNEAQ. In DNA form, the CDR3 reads TGTGCCAGCAGCCTTCAGGGGGCTGGCACCGGGGAGCTGTTTTTT. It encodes CASSLQGAGTGELFF. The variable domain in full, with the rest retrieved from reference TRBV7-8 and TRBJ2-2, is GAGVSQSPRYKVAKRGQDVALRCDPISGHVSLFWYQQALGQGPEFLTYFQNEAQLDKSGLPSDRFFAERPEGSVSTLKIQRTQQEDSAVYLCASSLQGAGTGELFFGEGSRLTVL.